The 32 T cell receptor beta chains listed next were all sequenced from one sample in a study of T cells after yellow fever vaccination. TCRdb re-called the 5' RACE reads with MiXCR, one entry per CDR3 protein. This repertoire shows a few hundred thousand distinct CDR3 sequences, about 6.6% found once; its top ten account for about a sixth. This specimen consisted of PBMCs, obtained around 45 days after the first yellow fever vaccination. The receptors were gathered from a man younger than 35 who received the YFV17D yellow fever vaccine.

There are a few counts of this clonotype. V is TRBV19 and J is TRBJ2-3; D not certain. The CDR3 length is 13 residues. Per the germline V gene, CDR1 is LNHDA and CDR2 is SQIVND (reference sequence). Trimming removed 1 base from V and 7 bases from J, with 9 bases in between. The CDR3 nucleotides are TGTGCCAGTAGTATAGGCAACGGATATACGCAGTATTTT. It specifies CASSIGNGYTQYF.

This clonotype has at least ten counts. This chain links TRBV10-3 with TRBJ2-5; the D is unclear. The V gene's germline CDR1 is ENHRY and CDR2 SYGVKD. Trimming pared 6 bases from V and 5 bases from J, leaving 10 bases between. CDR3 length: 12 residues. In DNA form, the CDR3 reads TGTGCCATCAGCGAAGAGATGGAGACCCAGTACTTC. This codes for CAISEEMETQYF.

This clonotype was counted a few times. This chain uses TRBV23-1 with TRBJ1-5; tentative D call: TRBD1 (5 bases). TRBV23-1 counts as an open reading frame of uncertain function. V was trimmed by 0 bases and J by 6 bases, leaving 21 bases between them. The CDR3 covers 18 residues. The CDR3 region is CASSQSTFWGRDRQPQHF. The CDR3 coding sequence is TGCGCCAGCAGTCAATCGACGTTCTGGGGCAGGGATCGTCAGCCCCAGCATTTT.

This clonotype was seen repeatedly, ten times or more. The rearrangement uses TRBV20-1 and TRBJ1-6; TRBD1 might be the D (5 bases). The CDR3 has 15 residues. Germline V gene sequence: CDR1 DFQATT, CDR2 SNEGSKA (reference sequence). V shed 3 bases and J shed 6 bases, with 15 bases lying between them. This CDR3 reads CSASTGSRGNSPLHF. For the CDR3, the DNA is TGCAGTGCTAGTACCGGGTCGAGGGGTAATTCACCCCTCCACTTT.

V gene TRBV19 combines with J gene TRBJ2-3; perhaps TRBD1 as D (5 bases). Trimming left V 2 bases short and J 2 bases short, with 11 bases between. CDR1 LNHDA and CDR2 SQIVND come from the germline V gene (reference sequence). The CDR3 length is 15 residues. CDR3 loop: CASSILGAFTDTQYF. The CDR3 coding sequence is TGTGCCAGTAGTATATTAGGGGCCTTCACAGATACGCAGTATTTT.

This clonotype was seen ten or more times. This chain joins TRBV3-1 and TRBJ1-1; no reliable D call. Germline lookup yields CDR1 LGHDT and CDR2 YNNKEL (reference sequence). This CDR3 region has 13 residues. V was shortened by 1 base and J by 3 bases, with 6 bases between the two germline ends. The CDR3 region has the DNA TGTGCCAGCAGCCAAGTCCCAGACACTGAAGCTTTCTTT. It is translated as CASSQVPDTEAFF. Supplemented by reference TRBV3-1 and TRBJ1-1, the full variable domain reads DTAVSQTPKYLVTQMGNDKSIKCEQNLGHDTMYWYKQDSKKFLKIMFSYNNKELIINETVPNRFSPKSPDKAHLNLHINSLELGDSAVYFCASSQVPDTEAFFGQGTRLTVV.

This sequence joins TRBV20-1 and TRBJ2-4, with 9 bases that match TRBD1. From germline, CDR1 is DFQATT and CDR2 SNEGSKA (reference sequence). The CDR3 contains 14 residues. Unmatched junction bases numbered 3, after V lost 1 base and J lost 5 bases. CDR3: CSARGRTGENIQYF. CDR3 sequence (DNA): TGCAGTGCTAGAGGGCGGACAGGGGAAAACATTCAGTACTTC.

This chain uses TRBV6-1 with TRBJ1-1, with D possibly being TRBD1 (5 bases). Germline V lookup: CDR1 MNHNS, CDR2 SASEGT. The CDR3 has 14 amino acids. V was cut by 7 bases and J by 4 bases, with 16 bases left in between. CDR3 DNA sequence: TGTGCCAGCATCCAAGGGGCCTTGGGCACTGAAGCTTTCTTT. Encoded protein: CASIQGALGTEAFF.

This clonotype has a count of ten or more. This sequence joins TRBV12-3 or TRBV12-4 and TRBJ1-1; possible D gene TRBD1, 5 bases. Trimming left V 6 bases short and J 1 base short, with 9 bases between. This CDR3 comprises 13 residues. The CDR3, as DNA: TGTGCCAGCAGGAGTGGGACGAACACTGAAGCTTTCTTT. Encoded protein: CASRSGTNTEAFF.

The V gene is TRBV20-1, the J gene TRBJ2-3; a weak D match, TRBD1 (5 bases). The CDR3 runs 14 residues. V gave up 2 bases and J gave up 1 base, with 10 bases separating them. Per germline, CDR1 DFQATT and CDR2 SNEGSKA (reference sequence). CDR3 bases: TGCAGTGCTAGACCCAGGGTTGGCACAGATACGCAGTATTTT. Amino acids: CSARPRVGTDTQYF.

The rearrangement joins TRBV20-1 to TRBJ2-3, with a possible D match to TRBD1 (6 bases). CDR1 DFQATT and CDR2 SNEGSKA come from the germline V gene (reference sequence). The CDR3 runs to 13 residues. The V and J ends lost 6 bases and 0 bases respectively, with 10 bases between them. CDR3 protein: CSAEGESTDTQYF. Here the CDR3 DNA reads TGCAGTGCAGAGGGGGAGAGCACAGATACGCAGTATTTT.

This clonotype appeared many times. CDR3 sequence reads: CASSLYGEGGYTF. As DNA, the CDR3 is TGTGCCAGCAGCTTATACGGCGAGGGTGGCTACACCTTC. The chain is built from TRBV7-6 and TRBJ1-2; no reliable D call. CDR3 length equals 13 residues. Germline V gene lookup returns CDR1 SGHVS and CDR2 FNYEAQ. The ends were cut back, 2 bases at V and 7 bases at J, with 11 bases in the middle.

This clonotype was recorded a few times. The J gene is TRBJ2-1, the V gene TRBV6-2 or TRBV6-3; D possibly corresponds to TRBD2 (6 bases). Looked up from germline, CDR1 is MNHEY and CDR2 is SVGEGT. This CDR3 contains 13 residues. V gave up 8 bases and J gave up 0 bases, with 8 bases separating them. CDR3 sequence (DNA): TGTGCCAGCGGGGGGAGCTCCTACAATGAGCAGTTCTTC. Protein product: CASGGSSYNEQFF.

The rearrangement links TRBV7-2 to TRBJ2-3; 9 bases are shared with TRBD2. The length of the CDR3 is 19 residues. Trimming took 0 bases from V and 4 from J; bases not matched to a gene: 14. The germline gives CDR1 SGHTA, CDR2 FQGNSA. CDR3 in DNA: TGTGCCAGCAGCTTAGCGCCAAGCGGGGGGCCTTCAAAATCAGATACGCAGTATTTT. It encodes CASSLAPSGGPSKSDTQYF.

There are a few counts of this clonotype. The V call is TRBV7-8, the J call TRBJ1-5; 7 bases agree with TRBD1. The CDR3 totals 16 residues. V was clipped by 0 bases and J by 8 bases; unmatched bases: 10. Germline lookup yields CDR1 SGHVS and CDR2 FQNEAQ. CDR3 nucleotides: TGTGCCAGCAGCTTAGCGACAGGGACCGTGGGAAAGCCCCAGCATTTT. Protein: CASSLATGTVGKPQHF. The whole variable domain, filled in from reference TRBV7-8 and TRBJ1-5, reads GAGVSQSPRYKVAKRGQDVALRCDPISGHVSLFWYQQALGQGPEFLTYFQNEAQLDKSGLPSDRFFAERPEGSVSTLKIQRTQQEDSAVYLCASSLATGTVGKPQHFGDGTRLSIL.

This clonotype was counted many times. V is TRBV4-3 and J is TRBJ2-3; D may be TRBD1 or TRBD2 (5 bases each). This CDR3 spans 13 amino acids. Trimming took off 1 base at V and 6 bases at J, with 8 bases between the two ends. Germline values: CDR1 LGHNA, CDR2 YSLEER. The CDR3 is CASSQARGDTQYF. The DNA for the CDR3 is TGCGCCAGCAGCCAAGCGAGGGGTGATACGCAGTATTTT.

V gene TRBV20-1 combines with J gene TRBJ1-6; a weak D match, TRBD1 (6 bases). The CDR3 is 14 residues long. The germline V gene has CDR1 DFQATT and CDR2 SNEGSKA (reference sequence). The CDR3 coding sequence is TGCAACCCGCCCCCGGACAGAGATAATTCACCCCTCCACTTT. This translates into CNPPPDRDNSPLHF.

This clonotype showed up just a few times. This rearrangement joins TRBV29-1 to TRBJ2-1, with 11 positions matching TRBD2. Germline assignment: CDR1 SQVTM and CDR2 ANQGSEA. J gave up 7 bases and V 2 bases, and 10 bases lay outside the gene matches. This CDR3 has 16 amino acids. In nucleotides, the CDR3 is TGCAGCGTTGAACTTAGCGGGGGGGCGGTTGGAAATGAGCAGTTCTTC. Protein product: CSVELSGGAVGNEQFF.

A note on this clonotype: A read error is likely, as this CDR3 ends without the conserved phenylalanine or tryptophan. The chain employs TRBV28 and TRBJ2-7; tentatively, D is TRBD1 (5 bases). CDR3 length equals 12 residues. Trimming left V 5 bases short and J 3 bases short, with 8 bases between. From germline, CDR1 is MDHEN and CDR2 SYDVKM. As DNA, the CDR3 is TGTGCCAGCAGTGGTCAGGGCTACGAGCAGTACGCC. Translating it yields CASSGQGYEQYA.

This clonotype was picked up a small number of times. The chain joins TRBV12-3 or TRBV12-4 to TRBJ2-3; 10 bases line up with TRBD1. The CDR3 consists of 15 residues. V was pared by 5 bases and J by 5 bases, with 7 bases of the junction left unmatched. The CDR3 nucleotides read TGTGCCAGCAGTCGACAGGGGGCTCTGGGAGATACGCAGTATTTT. This sequence encodes CASSRQGALGDTQYF.

This clonotype was recorded at least ten times. J is TRBJ2-7 and V is TRBV5-1, with 10 bases matching TRBD1. V lost 5 bases, J lost 6 bases, and 11 bases stayed unmatched. The CDR3 loop spans 15 amino acids. Germline loops: CDR1 SGHRS, CDR2 YFSETQ. The CDR3 sequence is CASSSDRGRYGEQYF. The CDR3 region has the DNA TGCGCCAGCAGTAGCGACAGGGGGCGTTATGGCGAGCAGTACTTC. The full variable domain, with the rest looked up from reference TRBV5-1 and TRBJ2-7, is KAGVTQTPRYLIKTRGQQVTLSCSPISGHRSVSWYQQTPGQGLQFLFEYFSETQRNKGNFPGRFSGRQFSNSRSEMNVSTLELGDSALYLCASSSDRGRYGEQYFGPGTRLTVT.

There are a few counts of this clonotype. The rearrangement links TRBV28 to TRBJ2-1; D not resolved. Germline V gene data show CDR1 as MDHEN and CDR2 as SYDVKM. The CDR3 is 11 residues long. V shed 8 bases and J shed 9 bases, with 11 bases lying between them. The CDR3 bases are TGTGCCAGCCGATTATCGCGTGAGCAGTTCTTC. Protein sequence: CASRLSREQFF.

The rearrangement uses TRBV11-3 and TRBJ2-1, with 7 nucleotides matching TRBD2. V dropped 4 bases and J dropped 0; count of bases not matched to a gene: 6. Germline-derived CDR1 and CDR2 are SGHNT and YENEEA. The CDR3 has 16 amino acids. The CDR3 nucleotides are TGTGCCAGCAGCTCCTCTAGCGGATTCTCCTACAATGAGCAGTTCTTC. This translates into CASSSSSGFSYNEQFF.

Comment on this clonotype: Germline is not matched at one junction end, which may reflect a read error. V and J are TRBV20-1 and TRBJ1-6; D is undetermined. The CDR3 has 16 residues. CDR1 DFQATT and CDR2 SNEGSKA come from the germline V gene (reference sequence). The CDR3 is CSARVTGSSYNSPFHF. The CDR3 region has the DNA TGCAGTGCTAGAGTGACCGGGAGCTCCTATAATTCACCCTTCCACTTT.

The chain carries TRBV5-1 and TRBJ2-5, with 9 bases identical to TRBD2. Germline CDR1 and CDR2: SGHRS and YFSETQ. This CDR3 is built from 15 residues. J lost 0 bases, V lost 6 bases, and 6 bases had no gene match. Here the CDR3 reads CASKLTSGYQETQYF. The CDR3 bases are TGCGCCAGCAAATTGACTAGCGGCTACCAAGAGACCCAGTACTTC.

This clonotype was counted only a few times. The gene calls are TRBV6-2 or TRBV6-3 and TRBJ2-1, with 8 bases that match TRBD1. There are 15 residues in the CDR3. The V gene end was trimmed by 7 bases and the J gene end by 4 bases; junction bases not matched to a gene: 9. CDR1 is MNHEY, CDR2 SVGEGT, per germline. CDR3 coding DNA: TGTGCCAGCACCCTAGGACAGGGCATTTACAATGAGCAGTTCTTC. It codes for CASTLGQGIYNEQFF.

The sample holds a few counts of this clonotype. The chain carries TRBV12-3 or TRBV12-4 and TRBJ2-7; TRBD2 is a possible D gene (6 bases). CDR3 length: 12 amino acids. The germline V and J ends were trimmed by 5 bases and 7 bases, with 12 bases remaining between them. The CDR3 sequence is CASSIGTWEQYF. CDR3 DNA: TGTGCCAGCAGTATTGGGACTTGGGAGCAGTACTTC.

The table lists this clonotype with a few counts. This chain uses TRBV6-1 with TRBJ1-5; D might be TRBD1 (5 bases). Germline CDR1 and CDR2: MNHNS and SASEGT. This CDR3 region has 14 residues. V was trimmed by 3 bases and J by 3 bases, leaving 9 bases between them. CDR3 coding DNA: TGTGCCAGCAGTGAGGGACTGCACAATCAGCCCCAGCATTTT. This sequence encodes CASSEGLHNQPQHF.

The rearrangement joins TRBV20-1 to TRBJ2-7; D tentatively reads TRBD1 or TRBD2 (5 bases each). V lost 1 base and J 0 bases, leaving 10 bases between the germline ends. This CDR3 has 14 residues. Germline CDR1 is DFQATT and CDR2 is SNEGSKA (reference sequence). CDR3 amino acids: CSARGQRGSYEQYF. CDR3 bases: TGCAGTGCTAGAGGACAGAGGGGCTCCTACGAGCAGTACTTC.

The chain joins TRBV9 to TRBJ2-7, with 9 bases that match TRBD1. Unmatched junction bases numbered 5, after V lost 0 bases and J lost 4 bases. The CDR3 is 15 amino acids. Germline V gene sequence: CDR1 SGDLS, CDR2 YYNGEE. The CDR3 sequence is CASSVAGQGRYEQYF. The CDR3 nucleotides read TGTGCCAGCAGCGTAGCGGGACAGGGTCGTTACGAGCAGTACTTC.

This clonotype has ten or more counts. The chain combines TRBV7-9 with TRBJ1-5, with D possibly TRBD1 on 5 matching bases. The germline V gene has CDR1 SEHNR and CDR2 FQNEAQ (reference sequence). The CDR3 has 15 amino acids. Trimming took 5 bases from V and 1 from J, leaving 12 bases between them. The CDR3 nucleotides read TGTGCCAGCAGCCCGGGGACTTTCAGCAATCAGCCCCAGCATTTT. The encoded protein is CASSPGTFSNQPQHF.

V usage is TRBV6-1 and J usage is TRBJ2-7, with a weak D call TRBD1 (6 bases). V gave up 5 bases and J gave up 2 bases, with 16 bases separating them. CDR3 size: 15 residues. Germline CDR1 reads MNHNS; CDR2 reads SASEGT. The CDR3, as DNA: TGTGCCAGCAGTCCGACAGGAAGGACCGCCTACGAGCAGTACTTC. Its translation is CASSPTGRTAYEQYF.